Shown below are 28 T cell receptor beta chains from a single sample sequenced in a study of immune evolution from preneoplasia to lung adenocarcinoma. The table came from immunoSEQ multiplex PCR; TCRdb's copy has only in-frame clones and leaves some out. This sample has about 10,000 clones, with about 80% found just once. Material for sequencing was FFPE minimally invasive lung adenocarcinoma tissue. These TCRs come from a person in their 70s with lung adenocarcinoma.

The chain combines TRBV7-2 with TRBJ2-3; 8 bases align to TRBD1. CDR3 length: 15 amino acids. Germline lookup yields CDR1 SGHTA and CDR2 FQGNSA. V dropped 5 bases and J dropped 6; count of bases not matched to a gene: 10. This chain's CDR3 is CASSDRDRLGDTQYF. Written as DNA, the CDR3 is TGTGCCAGCAGCGACCGGGACAGGTTAGGGGATACGCAGTATTTT. The full variable domain, completed using reference TRBV7-2 and TRBJ2-3, is GAGVSQSPSNKVTEKGKDVELRCDPISGHTALYWYRQSLGQGLEFLIYFQGNSAPDKSGLPSDRFSAERTGGSVSTLTIQRTQQEDSAVYLCASSDRDRLGDTQYFGPGTRLTVL.

The chain joins TRBV28 to TRBJ1-1; D call uncertain. The CDR3 runs to 14 residues. The germline V and J ends were trimmed by 1 base and 5 bases, with 11 bases remaining between them. The V gene's germline CDR1 is MDHEN and CDR2 SYDVKM. This CDR3 reads CASSLYSRVTEAFF. The DNA of the CDR3 is TGTGCCAGCAGTTTATATTCGAGGGTAACTGAAGCTTTCTTT.

The chain joins TRBV5-6 to TRBJ2-1; possibly TRBD2 for D (6 bases). Germline loops: CDR1 SGHDT, CDR2 YYEEEE. This CDR3 spans 14 amino acids. Trimming removed 3 bases from V and 2 bases from J, with 9 bases in between. This CDR3 reads CASSYSSAYNEQFF. In nucleotides, the CDR3 is TGTGCCAGCAGCTACTCTAGCGCCTACAATGAGCAGTTCTTC. The complete variable domain, with remaining parts taken from reference TRBV5-6 and TRBJ2-1, reads DAGVTQSPTHLIKTRGQQVTLRCSPKSGHDTVSWYQQALGQGPQFIFQYYEEEERQRGNFPDRFSGHQFPNYSSELNVNALLLGDSALYLCASSYSSAYNEQFFGPGTRLTVL.

This chain connects TRBV27 to TRBJ1-5, with a tentative D call TRBD1 (5 bases). This CDR3 is built from 14 residues. Germline V gene data show CDR1 as MNHEY and CDR2 as SMNVEV (reference sequence). V lost 3 bases to trimming and J lost 5 bases, with 11 bases between them. The CDR3 DNA follows: TGTGCCAGCAGTTTTGGGGGGATGGATCAGCCCCAGCATTTT. This sequence encodes CASSFGGMDQPQHF.

This clone was observed a handful of times. The J gene is TRBJ2-5, the V gene TRBV19; possibly TRBD2 for D (5 bases). V was pared by 5 bases and J by 5 bases, with 12 bases between. Looked up from germline, CDR1 is LNHDA and CDR2 is SQIVND (reference sequence). The CDR3 contains 13 residues. The CDR3 here is CASSPDPGETQYF. In DNA, the CDR3 is TGTGCCAGTAGTCCAGACCCGGGGGAGACCCAGTACTTC.

The chain recombines TRBV18 with TRBJ1-2; unclear D gene. Germline V lookup: CDR1 KGHSH, CDR2 LQKENI. The CDR3 contains 15 residues. Trimming cost V 2 bases and J 6 bases, with 16 bases left between them. The CDR3 is CASSPEPLNPNGYTF. The CDR3, as DNA: TGTGCCAGCTCACCAGAACCGCTCAACCCCAATGGCTACACCTTC.

This rearrangement joins TRBV19 to TRBJ1-2, with 8 bases lining up with TRBD1. The CDR3 runs to 14 residues. Germline V gene sequence: CDR1 LNHDA, CDR2 SQIVND (reference sequence). V was clipped by 3 bases and J by 4 bases; unmatched bases: 4. The CDR3 here is CASSILDRGYGYTF. Written as DNA, the CDR3 is TGTGCCAGTAGTATCCTTGACAGGGGCTATGGCTACACCTTC.

This clone showed up just once. Written as DNA, the CDR3 is TGTGCCAGCAGTTTAATGGGGGATAATTCACCCCTCCACTTT. It is translated as CASSLMGDNSPLHF. The chain is built from TRBV27 and TRBJ1-6; D may be TRBD1 (5 bases). The germline V gene has CDR1 MNHEY and CDR2 SMNVEV (reference sequence). Trimming cost V 2 bases and J 5 bases, with 7 bases left between them. CDR3 length equals 14 residues.

This chain links TRBV14 with TRBJ1-1; D gene uncertain. Germline V gene data show CDR1 as SGHDN and CDR2 as FVKESK. CDR3 length: 13 residues. Trimming cost V 0 bases and J 11 bases, with 13 bases left between them. CDR3 DNA sequence: TGTGCCAGCAGCCAAGAGGGCGGTCGTGGTGCTTTCTTT. It is translated as CASSQEGGRGAFF.

The chain recombines TRBV15 with TRBJ2-1; D possibly uses TRBD1 or TRBD2 (5 bases each). The CDR3 runs to 16 residues. Per the germline V gene, CDR1 is LNHNV and CDR2 is YYDKDF (reference sequence). The V gene lost 0 bases and the J gene lost 2 bases, with 11 bases spanning the gap. CDR3 nucleotides: TGTGCCACCAGCAGAGATTTGGGGGAGACCTACAATGAGCAGTTCTTC. Translated, it gives CATSRDLGETYNEQFF.

CDR3 region: CASSEAAESSYNEQFF. The CDR3, as DNA: TGTGCCAGCAGTGAAGCCGCAGAGAGCTCCTACAATGAGCAGTTCTTC. The V and J genes are TRBV6-1 and TRBJ2-1; D is ambiguous. In germline, CDR1 is MNHNS, CDR2 SASEGT. The CDR3 loop spans 16 amino acids. Trimming removed 0 bases at V and 0 bases at J, with 9 bases between.

This chain links TRBV4-1 with TRBJ1-2; tentative D call: TRBD1 (5 bases). With 3 bases removed from V and 2 bases from J, the gap between germline ends came to 16 bases. In germline, CDR1 is MGHRA, CDR2 YSYEKL. CDR3 length: 16 residues. DNA of the CDR3: TGCGCCAGCAGCCACCCCGGGTGGGGGGAGAACTATGGCTACACCTTC. It is translated as CASSHPGWGENYGYTF.

V is TRBV13 and J is TRBJ1-1; no definite D call. Germline V CDR1 and CDR2: PRHDT, FYEKMQ (reference sequence). V was trimmed by 1 base and J by 0 bases, leaving 3 bases between them. There are 13 residues in the CDR3. The CDR3 sequence: CASSLAVNTEAFF. In nucleotides, the CDR3 is TGTGCCAGCAGCTTAGCGGTGAACACTGAAGCTTTCTTT.

V and J are TRBV18 and TRBJ2-7; TRBD1 or TRBD2 may be the D gene (5 bases each). V was pared by 8 bases and J by 0 bases, with 17 bases between. The CDR3 is 15 amino acids. Germline V gene lookup returns CDR1 KGHSH and CDR2 LQKENI. The CDR3, as DNA: TGTGCCAGCGCCCGCCCGGGACGTAGCTCCTACGAGCAGTACTTC. Residues: CASARPGRSSYEQYF.

This chain connects TRBV5-1 to TRBJ1-1, with TRBD1 matching 7 bases. From germline, CDR1 is SGHRS and CDR2 YFSETQ. V lost 5 bases and J lost 0; bases outside the gene matches: 10. This CDR3 comprises 16 residues. CDR3 in amino acids: CASRYAPGQMNTEAFF. CDR3 DNA: TGCGCCAGCAGATATGCCCCGGGACAGATGAACACTGAAGCTTTCTTT.

This clone was counted a single time. CDR3 region: CASSLRGYSYNEQFF. The CDR3 DNA reads as TGTGCCAGCAGCTTAAGGGGGTATTCCTACAATGAGCAGTTCTTC. The chain has TRBV7-2 and TRBJ2-1, with D perhaps TRBD1 (6 bases). The germline gives CDR1 SGHTA, CDR2 FQGNSA. Trimming took off 2 bases at V and 1 base at J, with 9 bases between the two ends. The CDR3 covers 15 residues.

The rearrangement links TRBV30 to TRBJ2-4; D tentatively reads TRBD1 or TRBD2 (5 bases each). CDR1 GTSNPN and CDR2 SVGIG come from the germline V gene (reference sequence). The CDR3 is 15 amino acids. Trimming took 4 bases from V and 0 from J, leaving 13 bases between them. This CDR3 reads CAWTPQGAAKNIQYF. CDR3 coding DNA: TGTGCCTGGACTCCCCAGGGAGCAGCCAAAAACATTCAGTACTTC. Full variable domain (rest looked up from reference TRBV30 and TRBJ2-4): SQTIHQWPATLVQPVGSPLSLECTVEGTSNPNLYWYRQAAGRGLQLLFYSVGIGQISSEVPQNLSASRPQDRQFILSSKKLLLSDSGFYLCAWTPQGAAKNIQYFGAGTRLSVL.

The chain couples TRBV28 to TRBJ1-1; a weak D match, TRBD1 (5 bases). The CDR3 is made up of 15 amino acids. Per the germline V gene, CDR1 is MDHEN and CDR2 is SYDVKM. V lost 7 bases and J lost 4, with 19 bases in between. The CDR3 protein is CASTYDGGGSTEAFF. CDR3 DNA sequence: TGTGCCAGCACCTATGATGGGGGAGGGAGCACTGAAGCTTTCTTT.

This clone is categorized as medium-sized. J is TRBJ1-2 and V is TRBV4-2, with 10 bases that match TRBD1. The CDR3 consists of 16 residues. Germline assignment: CDR1 LGHNA and CDR2 YNFKEQ. Unmatched junction bases numbered 5, after V lost 0 bases and J lost 4 bases. In DNA, the CDR3 is TGTGCCAGCAGCCAAGAAGGGACAGGGGTCGTCTATGGCTACACCTTC. It is translated as CASSQEGTGVVYGYTF.

This clone has only one observation. V usage is TRBV20-1 and J usage is TRBJ2-7; D is uncertain. Trimming removed 1 base at V and 3 bases at J, with 4 bases between. Looked up from germline, CDR1 is DFQATT and CDR2 is SNEGSKA (reference sequence). The CDR3 covers 11 residues. CDR3 protein: CSARGGYEQYF. The CDR3 nucleotides read TGCAGTGCTAGAGGGGGCTACGAGCAGTACTTC.

In this sample, this clone turned up once. The V gene is TRBV5-8, the J gene TRBJ2-3; D gene unclear. V lost 0 bases and J lost 2, with 1 base in between. The CDR3 runs 12 residues. From germline, CDR1 is SGHTS and CDR2 YDEGEE. The CDR3 protein is CASSLVTDTQYF. For the CDR3, the DNA is TGTGCCAGCAGCTTGGTCACAGATACGCAGTATTTT.

The chain employs TRBV19 and TRBJ1-2, with D possibly matching TRBD1 (5 bases). The V and J ends lost 5 bases and 2 bases respectively, with 21 bases between them. The CDR3 covers 17 residues. Germline-derived CDR1 and CDR2 are LNHDA and SQIVND (reference sequence). The CDR3 protein is CASSPSGTGGKNYGYTF. DNA for the CDR3: TGTGCCAGTAGTCCCTCAGGGACCGGGGGAAAGAACTATGGCTACACCTTC.

The chain employs TRBV27 and TRBJ2-2; D gene ambiguous. CDR1 is MNHEY and CDR2 is SMNVEV in the germline V gene (reference sequence). This CDR3 contains 14 residues. V was pared by 9 bases and J by 3 bases, with 14 bases between. The CDR3 DNA follows: TGTGCCAGTAGAGTTCGACTGGACACCGGGGAGCTGTTTTTT. As protein: CASRVRLDTGELFF.

Only a few counts were recorded for this clone. The chain carries TRBV11-1 and TRBJ1-2, with a possible D match to TRBD1 (5 bases). Germline CDR1 reads SGHAT; CDR2 reads FQDESV (reference sequence). The CDR3 has 13 residues. V was trimmed by 0 bases and J by 5 bases, leaving 7 bases between them. CDR3 loop: CASSLAEGYGYTF. The CDR3 nucleotides are TGTGCCAGCAGCTTAGCGGAGGGGTATGGCTACACCTTC.

V gene TRBV9 combines with J gene TRBJ1-1, with a weak D call TRBD1 (5 bases). The CDR3 has 13 amino acids. Germline values: CDR1 SGDLS, CDR2 YYNGEE. V lost 2 bases, J lost 7 bases, and 12 bases lay in between. The CDR3 DNA is TGTGCCAGCAGCGTCCGGGACGGTATTGAAGCTTTCTTT. Translating it yields CASSVRDGIEAFF.

The rearrangement links TRBV7-9 to TRBJ1-2, with D unresolved. The CDR3 extends over 12 amino acids. The germline V gene has CDR1 SEHNR and CDR2 FQNEAQ (reference sequence). V lost 4 bases and J 4 bases, leaving 7 bases between the germline ends. The CDR3 region is CASSSGGYGYTF. The DNA for the CDR3 is TGTGCCAGCAGCTCGGGTGGCTATGGCTACACCTTC.

The chain carries TRBV20-1 and TRBJ2-7, with TRBD2 as a possible D gene (6 bases). V was shortened by 3 bases and J by 12 bases, with 15 bases between the two germline ends. The CDR3 is 11 amino acids. Germline V gives CDR1 DFQATT, CDR2 SNEGSKA (reference sequence). For the CDR3, the DNA is TGCAGTGCTAGCGACGGCGGGGCCCCGTACTTC. Translation gives CSASDGGAPYF.

V and J are TRBV28 and TRBJ2-2; tentatively, D is TRBD1 (5 bases). The germline gives CDR1 MDHEN, CDR2 SYDVKM. The CDR3 has 15 residues. The V end lost 8 bases, the J end lost 0 bases, and 13 bases lay between the germline ends. The DNA of the CDR3 is TGTGCCAGCCTTCTAGACAGCTCGAACACCGGGGAGCTGTTTTTT. This translates into CASLLDSSNTGELFF. The complete variable domain, with remaining parts taken from reference TRBV28 and TRBJ2-2, reads DVKVTQSSRYLVKRTGEKVFLECVQDMDHENMFWYRQDPGLGLRLIYFSYDVKMKEKGDIPEGYSVSREKKERFSLILESASTNQTSMYLCASLLDSSNTGELFFGEGSRLTVL.